This T cell receptor beta chain originates from a study of T cell responses to AZD1222 COVID-19 vaccine (dated by TCRdb to the early 2020s). Regarding the complete study: A total of just over 230 trial participants underwent TCR sequencing, of whom around 200 received two doses of AZD1222 and about 25 received two doses of the MenACWY control vaccine. Trial participants were enrolled by age into 18-55, 56-69 and 70-plus year subgroups, with roughly 150, 30 and 60 TCR-sequenced participants respectively. Overall study results and their limits: Because no day 14 peak-response samples were available, repertoires were characterized only after the peak T cell response. Participants were mostly white British, with more females than males. The authors suggested clonal diversity may have been underestimated. Only five to seven AZD1222 recipients were SARS-CoV-2 seropositive at baseline, limiting conclusions about previously exposed vaccinees. The whole spike protein was spanned by vaccine-associated CD4 TCRs, and dominant responses were seen in regions 160-218 and 743-854. In the small 56-69-year group, the increase in depth fell short of significance, most likely because of low power. Nearly half of unique spike-specific TCRs reportedly recognized epitopes outside regions mutated in the B.1.351 and B.1.1.7 variants. Spike-specific TCR breadth and depth rose significantly after two AZD1222 doses compared with day 0 and with MenACWY recipients.

About this clone: The antigen it binds to is not known. No base quality information exists; no much larger clone differs at one position.

The CDR3 covers 16 residues, taking in both the cysteine and the phenylalanine. CDR3 DNA only is kept here, 48 bases in frame from base 1. V sheds 1 base and J sheds 8 bases, leaving 19 bases between their ends. The CDR3 regions of human TCRbeta chains were analyzed by immunosequencing. As for how the authors treated the data: Repertoire TCRs were checked for matches against a reference library of SARS-CoV-2-specific TCRs that had been generated using the MIRA antigen-specificity platform. Breadth was defined as the fraction of unique TCRs that were SARS-CoV-2-associated, and depth was defined as the fraction of total T cells that were SARS-CoV-2-associated. Using the MIRA data, each spike-specific TCR was mapped to the spike region that the TCR reacts to and placed in a CD4 or CD8 class. Log10-transformed breadth and depth values were compared by one-way ANOVA with Sidak's multiple comparisons tests. In TCRdb, the immuneACCESS table is reduced to in-frame sequences with V and J assigned. These tables do not hold every clone; where another copy was compared, an unresolved V gene accounts for under half, and the others remain unexplained. V and J calls and clone size are given by that table; D and trimming were obtained from the DNA. The sample profile shows around 89,000 clones; about 91% of them were found once. Approximately 5.1% of the sample is in the top ten clones.

The time point label on this specimen signifies: about 28 days (+/-7) after the second vaccine dose. AZD1222 recipients with second doses at about 4 weeks or about 12 weeks were pooled, because spike-specific TCR depth and breadth did not differ between schedules. The vaccinee samples were drawn from two UK trials, COV001 and COV002, one of which was a single-blind randomized controlled phase 2/3 trial testing AZD1222 (ChAdOx1 nCoV-19) in healthy adults. Trial participant PBMC samples were collected at day 0 and day 28 after the second dose for TCRbeta chain sequencing. This receptor was taken from an adult who received the AZD1222 COVID-19 vaccine. Sequencing used peripheral blood, obtained 28 days after the second AZD1222 dose. The rearrangement joined TRBV5-3 to TRBJ2-1; there is no confident call for the D gene. TRBV5-3 is flagged as an ORF with uncertain function. The CDR3 has the sequence CARSLSSEDLDHEQFF. At the DNA level, the sequence is TGTGCCAGAAGCTTGTCGTCGGAAGATCTTGACCATGAGCAGTTCTTC.